This T cell receptor beta chain was identified in a study of blood T cell repertoires in COVID-19 (dated by TCRdb to the early 2020s). Notes on the research overall: Samples from collaborators originated in the United States, Italy and Spain and spanned both the acute and convalescent phases of COVID-19. The sample metadata nearly always contained a de-identified subject ID, COVID-19 status, age in years and sex. The prospective study material was composed of cDNA or gDNA derived from T cells, B-cell-depleted T cells, or PBMCs. The repertoires were released in a freely available public database meant as a resource for research on the immune response to SARS-CoV-2. The dataset comprised deeply sampled blood TCRbeta repertoires from subjects exposed to, actively infected with, or recovered from COVID-19. Where available, HLA class I and class II types were obtained from metadata supplied by the sample provider rather than from assay-based typing. Samples were obtained from the ongoing ImmuneRACE study (first 160 participants) and from about 1,300 subjects provided by 6 global collaborators.

V is pared back by 4 bases and J by 0 bases, with 11 bases lying between the germline termini. The CDR1 and CDR2 encoded by the germline V gene are MGHRA and YSYEKL. Taken from cysteine to phenylalanine, the CDR3 has 15 residues. Here the CDR3 DNA is all that survives: 45 bases in frame from base 1. Broad study findings and their caveats: The amount of clinical and demographic metadata varied by source and participant and was provided uncurated.

TCRbeta CDR3 regions were amplified from genomic DNA by means of the immunoSEQ Assay, a bias-controlled multiplex PCR. Regarding the original processing steps: The number of nucleated cells in each sample was estimated from the amplification of reference gene primers within the assay. Sequence reads were collapsed and filtered to measure the absolute abundance of every unique TCRbeta CDR3 rearrangement. Productive Simpson clonality was computed per sample as the square root of Simpson's diversity index over productive rearrangements. As stored in TCRdb, this immuneACCESS dataset retains in-frame rearrangements with V and J assigned. A fraction of the clones does not appear; measured against another copy, unresolved V genes explain less than half of the discrepancy, and the remainder lacks a known reason. V and J calls plus clone size are reproduced from that table; the DNA served to infer D and trimming. Counted in this sample were around 250,000 clones; 80% to 85% of them appeared once. The top ten hold more than 1.5% of the sample.

As concerns this clone: Which antigen it targets is not known. Nothing much larger sits one base from this clone, and base qualities are not available.

A second Seattle source provided samples from volunteer blood donors who had recovered from COVID-19. Each collaborating institution followed its own protocols to collect whole blood in K2EDTA tubes. Collaborator samples were shipped for TCRbeta analysis as frozen whole blood, isolated PBMCs, or DNA extracted from either sample type. This sequence uses TRBV4-1 and TRBJ2-3; TRBD2 is perhaps the D gene, given 5 matching bases. The sample taken for sequencing was peripheral blood. The TCR originated in a woman between 40 and 50 years old who had recovered from COVID-19. The CDR3 here reads CASSRLAPSTDTQYF. The base sequence is TGCGCCAGCAGCCGCCTAGCACCTAGCACAGATACGCAGTATTTT.